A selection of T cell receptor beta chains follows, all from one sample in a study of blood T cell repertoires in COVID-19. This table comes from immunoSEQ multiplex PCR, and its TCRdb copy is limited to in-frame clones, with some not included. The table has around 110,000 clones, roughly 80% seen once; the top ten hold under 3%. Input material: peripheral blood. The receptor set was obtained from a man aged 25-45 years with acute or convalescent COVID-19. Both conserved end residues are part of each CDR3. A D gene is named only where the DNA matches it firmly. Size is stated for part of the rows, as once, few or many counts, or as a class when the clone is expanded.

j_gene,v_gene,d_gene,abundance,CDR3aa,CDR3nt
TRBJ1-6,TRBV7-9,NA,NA,CASSPDSGNSPLHF,TGTGCCAGCAGCCCGGACAGTGGCAATTCACCCCTCCACTTT
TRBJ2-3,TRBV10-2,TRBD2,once,CASSKRTSGSTDTQYF,TGCGCCAGCAGTAAGAGGACTAGCGGAAGCACAGATACGCAGTATTTT
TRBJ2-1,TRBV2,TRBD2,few,CASSEYFERERKQFF,TGTGCCAGCAGTGAATATTTTGAGCGGGAGAGAAAGCAGTTCTTC
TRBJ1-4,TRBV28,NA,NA,CASSFPSGSEGKLFF,TGTGCCAGCAGTTTCCCCTCGGGTTCTGAGGGAAAACTGTTTTTT
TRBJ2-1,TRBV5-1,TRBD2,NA,CASSWAPTSGQYNEQFF,TGCGCCAGCAGCTGGGCCCCAACTAGCGGGCAATACAATGAGCAGTTCTTC
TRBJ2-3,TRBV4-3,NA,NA,CASSREGGSTDTQYF,TGCGCCAGCAGCCGAGAGGGGGGAAGCACAGATACGCAGTATTTT
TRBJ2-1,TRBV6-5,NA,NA,CASTSAGPYNEQFF,TGTGCCAGCACGTCGGCGGGGCCCTACAATGAGCAGTTCTTC
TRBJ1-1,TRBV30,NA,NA,CAWSWAQNTEAFF,TGTGCCTGGAGTTGGGCTCAGAACACTGAAGCTTTCTTT
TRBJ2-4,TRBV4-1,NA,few,CASSHWGRELKNIQYF,TGCGCCAGCAGCCACTGGGGACGGGAGCTCAAAAACATTCAGTACTTC
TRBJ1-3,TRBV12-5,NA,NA,CASGLLLAGLNSGNTIYF,TGTGCTAGTGGTTTACTTTTGGCAGGGCTGAACTCTGGAAACACCATATATTTT
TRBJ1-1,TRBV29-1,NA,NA,CSVVVLGKNTEAFF,TGCAGCGTTGTTGTGCTAGGCAAGAACACTGAAGCTTTCTTT
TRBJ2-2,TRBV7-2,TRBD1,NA,CASSLEPPGQFFGELFF,TGTGCCAGCAGCTTAGAACCCCCGGGACAGTTTTTCGGGGAGCTGTTTTTT
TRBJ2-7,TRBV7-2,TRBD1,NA,CASSATGKNSYEQYF,TGTGCCAGCAGTGCGACAGGGAAGAACTCCTACGAGCAGTACTTC
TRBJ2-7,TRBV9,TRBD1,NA,CASSSDRGATTYEQYF,TGTGCCAGCAGCTCGGACAGGGGGGCGACAACCTACGAGCAGTACTTC
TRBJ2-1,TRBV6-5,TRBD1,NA,CASRSGTGHYNEQFF,TGTGCCAGCAGATCCGGGACAGGTCACTACAATGAGCAGTTCTTC
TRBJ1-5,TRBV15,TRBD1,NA,CATSKGQGGAQPQHF,TGTGCCACTAGCAAAGGACAGGGTGGGGCTCAGCCCCAGCATTTT
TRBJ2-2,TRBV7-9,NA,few,CASSNPTGNTGELFF,TGTGCCAGCAGCAACCCGACAGGGAACACCGGGGAGCTGTTTTTT
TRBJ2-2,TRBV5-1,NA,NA,CASSLAAGGLTGELFF,TGCGCCAGCAGCTTGGCCGCAGGTGGGCTCACCGGGGAGCTGTTTTTT
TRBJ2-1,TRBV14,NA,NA,CASSHRGYNEQFF,TGTGCCAGCAGCCACAGGGGATACAATGAGCAGTTCTTC
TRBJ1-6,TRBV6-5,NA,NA,CASSYRDGGSSPLHF,TGTGCCAGCAGTTACAGGGACGGGGGTTCTTCACCCCTCCACTTT
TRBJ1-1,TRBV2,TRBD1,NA,CASSERTGGRRSEAFF,TGTGCCAGCAGTGAAAGGACAGGGGGTAGAAGGTCTGAAGCTTTCTTT
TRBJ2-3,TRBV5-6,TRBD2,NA,CASRGLAELDGTQYF,TGTGCCAGCAGGGGACTAGCGGAGTTAGATGGTACGCAGTATTTT
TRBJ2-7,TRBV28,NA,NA,CASSPTAYEQYF,TGTGCCAGCAGTCCCACAGCCTACGAGCAGTACTTC